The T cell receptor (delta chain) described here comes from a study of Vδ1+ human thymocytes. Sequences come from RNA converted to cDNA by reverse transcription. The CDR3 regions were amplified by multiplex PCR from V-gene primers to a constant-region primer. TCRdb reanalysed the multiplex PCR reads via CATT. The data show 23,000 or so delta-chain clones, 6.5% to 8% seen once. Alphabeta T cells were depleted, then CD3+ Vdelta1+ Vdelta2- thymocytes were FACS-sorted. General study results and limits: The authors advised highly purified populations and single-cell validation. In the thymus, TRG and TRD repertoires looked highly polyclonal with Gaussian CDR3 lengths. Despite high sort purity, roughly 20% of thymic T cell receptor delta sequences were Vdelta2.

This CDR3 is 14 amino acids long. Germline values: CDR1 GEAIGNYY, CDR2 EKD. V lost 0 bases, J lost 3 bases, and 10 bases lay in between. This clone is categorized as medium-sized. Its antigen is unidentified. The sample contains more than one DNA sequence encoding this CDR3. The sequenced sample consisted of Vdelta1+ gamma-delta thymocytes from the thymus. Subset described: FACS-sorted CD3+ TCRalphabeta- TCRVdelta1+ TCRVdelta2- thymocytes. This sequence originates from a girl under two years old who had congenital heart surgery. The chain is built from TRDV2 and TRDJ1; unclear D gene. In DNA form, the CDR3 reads TGTGCCTGTGACACCGTTGGTGACGCCGATAAACTCATCTTT. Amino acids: CACDTVGDADKLIF.